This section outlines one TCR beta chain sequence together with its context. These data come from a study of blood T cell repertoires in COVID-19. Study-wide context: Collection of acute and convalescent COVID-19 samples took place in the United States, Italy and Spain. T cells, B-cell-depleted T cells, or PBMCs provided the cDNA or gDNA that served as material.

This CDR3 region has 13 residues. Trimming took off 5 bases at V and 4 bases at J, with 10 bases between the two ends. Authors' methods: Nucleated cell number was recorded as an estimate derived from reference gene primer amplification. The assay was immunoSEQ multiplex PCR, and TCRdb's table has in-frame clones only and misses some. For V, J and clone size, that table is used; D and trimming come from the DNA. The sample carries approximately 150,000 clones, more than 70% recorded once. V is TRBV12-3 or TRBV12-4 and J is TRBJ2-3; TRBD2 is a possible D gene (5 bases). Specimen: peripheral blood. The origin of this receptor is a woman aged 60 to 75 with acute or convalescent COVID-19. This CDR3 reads CASSPSGADTQYF. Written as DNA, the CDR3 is TGTGCCAGCAGTCCTTCCGGGGCAGATACGCAGTATTTT.